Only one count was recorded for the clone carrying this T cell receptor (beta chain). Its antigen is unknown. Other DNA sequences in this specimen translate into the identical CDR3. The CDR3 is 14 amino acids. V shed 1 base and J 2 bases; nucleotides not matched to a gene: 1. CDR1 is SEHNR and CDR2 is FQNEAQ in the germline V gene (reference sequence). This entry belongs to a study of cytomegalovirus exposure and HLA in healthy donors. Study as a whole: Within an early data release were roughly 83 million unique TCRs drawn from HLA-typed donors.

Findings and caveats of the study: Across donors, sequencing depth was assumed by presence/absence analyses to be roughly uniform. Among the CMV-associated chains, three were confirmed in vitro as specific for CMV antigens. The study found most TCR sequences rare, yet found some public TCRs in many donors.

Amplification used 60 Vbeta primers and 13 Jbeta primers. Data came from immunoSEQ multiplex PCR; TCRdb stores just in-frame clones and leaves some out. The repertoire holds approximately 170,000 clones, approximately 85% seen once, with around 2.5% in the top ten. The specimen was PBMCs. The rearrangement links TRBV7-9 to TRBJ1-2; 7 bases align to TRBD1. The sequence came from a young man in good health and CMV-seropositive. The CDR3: CASSLGQGNYGYTF. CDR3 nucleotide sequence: TGTGCCAGCAGCTTAGGACAGGGCAACTATGGCTACACCTTC.